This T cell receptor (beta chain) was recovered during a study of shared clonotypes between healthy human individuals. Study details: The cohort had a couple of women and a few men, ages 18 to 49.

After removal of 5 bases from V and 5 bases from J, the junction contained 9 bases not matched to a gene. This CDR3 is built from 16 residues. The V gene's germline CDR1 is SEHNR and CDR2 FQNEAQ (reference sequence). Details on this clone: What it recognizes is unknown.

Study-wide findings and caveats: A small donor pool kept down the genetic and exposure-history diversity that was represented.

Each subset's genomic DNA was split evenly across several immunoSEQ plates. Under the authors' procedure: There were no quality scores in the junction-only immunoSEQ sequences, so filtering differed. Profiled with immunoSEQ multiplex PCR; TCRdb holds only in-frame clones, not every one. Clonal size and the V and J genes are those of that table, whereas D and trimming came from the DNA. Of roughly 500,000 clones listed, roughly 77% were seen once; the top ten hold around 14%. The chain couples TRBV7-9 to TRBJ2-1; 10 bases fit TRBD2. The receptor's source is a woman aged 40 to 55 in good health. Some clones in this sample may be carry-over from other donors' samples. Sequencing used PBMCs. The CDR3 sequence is CASSRWLAGVHNEQFF. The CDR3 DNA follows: TGTGCCAGCAGCCGCTGGCTAGCGGGAGTCCACAATGAGCAGTTCTTC.